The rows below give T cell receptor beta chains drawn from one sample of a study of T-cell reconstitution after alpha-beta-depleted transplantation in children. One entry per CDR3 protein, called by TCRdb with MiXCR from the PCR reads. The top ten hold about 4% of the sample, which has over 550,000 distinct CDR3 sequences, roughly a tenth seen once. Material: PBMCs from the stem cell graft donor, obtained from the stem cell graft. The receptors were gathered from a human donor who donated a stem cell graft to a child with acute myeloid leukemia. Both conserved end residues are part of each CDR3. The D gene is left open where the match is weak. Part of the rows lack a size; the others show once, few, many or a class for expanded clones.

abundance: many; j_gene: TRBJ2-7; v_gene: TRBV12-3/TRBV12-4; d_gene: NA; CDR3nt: TGTGCCAGCTCCATCTATGGAGGGCCTGAGGACGAGCAGTACTTC; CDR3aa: CASSIYGGPEDEQYF
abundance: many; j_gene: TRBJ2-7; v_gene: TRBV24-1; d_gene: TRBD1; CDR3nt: TGTGCCACCAGTGATTTCGGGACAGCTATCCTTGGGCAGTACTTC; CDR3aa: CATSDFGTAILGQYF
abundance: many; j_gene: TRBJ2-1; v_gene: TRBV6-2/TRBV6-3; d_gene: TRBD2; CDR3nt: TGTGCCACTGCCATGAGACTAGCGGGAGTTAGGAATGAGCAGTTCTTC; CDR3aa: CATAMRLAGVRNEQFF
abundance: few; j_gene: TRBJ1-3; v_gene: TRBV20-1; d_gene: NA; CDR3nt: TGCAGTGCCCAGTATCCCTCTGGAAACACCATATATTTT; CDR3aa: CSAQYPSGNTIYF
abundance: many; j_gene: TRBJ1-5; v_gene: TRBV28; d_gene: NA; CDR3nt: TGTGCCAGCAGTGACAGGAGCAATCAGCCCCAGCATTTT; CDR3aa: CASSDRSNQPQHF
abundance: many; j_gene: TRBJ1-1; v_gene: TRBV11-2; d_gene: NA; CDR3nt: TGTGCCAGCAGCTTAGAGAGTAGCAGAACTGAAGCTTTCTTT; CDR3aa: CASSLESSRTEAFF
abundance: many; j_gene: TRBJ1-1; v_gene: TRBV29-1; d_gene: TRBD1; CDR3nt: TGCAGCGTGCAACTAACAGGGGTATGGGAAGCTTTCTTT; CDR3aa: CSVQLTGVWEAFF
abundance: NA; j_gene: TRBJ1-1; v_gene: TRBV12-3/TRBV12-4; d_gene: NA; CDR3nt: TGTGCCAGCAGTTTCACCACTGAAGCTTTCTTT; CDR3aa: CASSFTTEAFF
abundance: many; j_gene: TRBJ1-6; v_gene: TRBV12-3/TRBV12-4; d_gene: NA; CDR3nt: TGTGCCAGCAGTTTCTCGCAGAATTCACCCCTCCACTTT; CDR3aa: CASSFSQNSPLHF
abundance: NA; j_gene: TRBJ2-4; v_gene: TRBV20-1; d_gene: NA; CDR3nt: TGCAGTGCTAGACAGGGAACCACCGTAGCCAAAAACATTCAGTACTTC; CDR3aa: CSARQGTTVAKNIQYF
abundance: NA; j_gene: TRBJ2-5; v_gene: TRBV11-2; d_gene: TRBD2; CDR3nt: TGTGCCAGCAGCTTAGACGTAGCGGGAGGGCTGATTGAGACCCAGTACTTC; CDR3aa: CASSLDVAGGLIETQYF
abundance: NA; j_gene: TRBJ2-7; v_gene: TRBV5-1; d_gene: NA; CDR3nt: TGCGCCAGCAGCTTTGGAATCAGCTCCTACGAGCAGTACTTC; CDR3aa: CASSFGISSYEQYF
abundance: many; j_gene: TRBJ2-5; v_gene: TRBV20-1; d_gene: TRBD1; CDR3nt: TGCAGTGCTAGGAGTCAGGGGGCGGCGGAGACCCAGTACTTC; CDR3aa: CSARSQGAAETQYF
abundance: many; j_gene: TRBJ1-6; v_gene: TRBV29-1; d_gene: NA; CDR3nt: TGCAGCGTTGCCAAGGGGCGTGAATCACCCCTCCACTTT; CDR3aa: CSVAKGRESPLHF
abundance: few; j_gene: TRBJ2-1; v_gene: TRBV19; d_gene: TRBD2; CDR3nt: TGTGCCAGTAGTATTTCGGCTAGCGGGAGGAATGAGCAGTTCTTC; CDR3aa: CASSISASGRNEQFF
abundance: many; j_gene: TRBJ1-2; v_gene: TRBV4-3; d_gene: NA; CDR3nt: TGCGCCGACCAATCCGATCCCTTC; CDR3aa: CADQSDPF
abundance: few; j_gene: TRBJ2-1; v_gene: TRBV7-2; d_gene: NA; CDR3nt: TGTGCCAGCACCGAGGACAGCTCCTACAATGAGCAGTTCTTC; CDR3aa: CASTEDSSYNEQFF
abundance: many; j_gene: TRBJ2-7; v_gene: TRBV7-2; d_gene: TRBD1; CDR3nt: TGTGCCAGCAGCTTAAGGGGACAGGGCGGAGCCGAGCAGTACTTC; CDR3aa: CASSLRGQGGAEQYF
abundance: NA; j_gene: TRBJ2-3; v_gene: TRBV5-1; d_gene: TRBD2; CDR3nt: TGCGCCTCCCACCGCGGGGGGCAAGGAGATACGCAGTATTTT; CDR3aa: CASHRGGQGDTQYF
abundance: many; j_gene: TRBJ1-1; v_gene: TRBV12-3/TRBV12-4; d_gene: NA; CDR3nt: TGTGCCAGCAGGCCCTCCGGGACCCGCGTTGTGTCAGCTTTCTTT; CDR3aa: CASRPSGTRVVSAFF
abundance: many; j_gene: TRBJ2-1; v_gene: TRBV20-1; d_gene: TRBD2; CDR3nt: TGCAGTGCCCCGGGACTAGCAGATGAGCAGTTCTTC; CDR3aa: CSAPGLADEQFF
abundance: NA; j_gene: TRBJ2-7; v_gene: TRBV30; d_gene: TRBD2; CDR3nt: TGTGCCTGGAGTTTCCGGATAGCGGGACGACGTGACGAGCAGTACTTC; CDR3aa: CAWSFRIAGRRDEQYF
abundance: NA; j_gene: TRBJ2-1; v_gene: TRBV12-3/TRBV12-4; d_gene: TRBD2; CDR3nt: TGTGCCAGCAGCCCTGTGCGGGGGAGGCGACGGGATGAGCAGTTCTTC; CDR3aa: CASSPVRGRRRDEQFF
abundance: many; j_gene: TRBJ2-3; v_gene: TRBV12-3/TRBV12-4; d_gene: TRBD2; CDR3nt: TGTGCCAGCAGTTCCCGGGCGGGAGGCCTCACAGATACGCAGTATTTT; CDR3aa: CASSSRAGGLTDTQYF
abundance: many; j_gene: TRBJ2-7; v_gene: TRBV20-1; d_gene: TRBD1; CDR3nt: TGCAGTGCTAGGGGGACAGGGTCGGGAGAGCAGTACTTC; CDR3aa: CSARGTGSGEQYF
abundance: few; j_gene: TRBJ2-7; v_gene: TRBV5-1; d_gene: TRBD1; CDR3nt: TGCGCCAGCAGCTCCCTGGGACAGCCTTCCTACGAGCAGTACTTC; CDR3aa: CASSSLGQPSYEQYF
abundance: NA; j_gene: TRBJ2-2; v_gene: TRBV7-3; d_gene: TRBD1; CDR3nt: TGTGCCAGCAGCCCCACGGGACAGACAAACACCGGGGAGCTGTTTTTT; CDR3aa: CASSPTGQTNTGELFF
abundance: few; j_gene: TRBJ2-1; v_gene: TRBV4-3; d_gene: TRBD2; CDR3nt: TGCGCCAGCAGCCAAGAGACCCTAGCGGGCCATGAGCAGTTCTTC; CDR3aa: CASSQETLAGHEQFF
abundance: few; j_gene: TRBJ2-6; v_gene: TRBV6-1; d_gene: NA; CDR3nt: TGTGCCAGCAGAAACCCCGGGGCCAACGTCCTGACTTTC; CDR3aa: CASRNPGANVLTF
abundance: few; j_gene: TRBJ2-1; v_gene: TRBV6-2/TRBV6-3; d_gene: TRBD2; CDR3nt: TGTGCCAGCAATCCGGACCAGCGGGAGGGCGTCGTCGATGAGCAGTTCTTC; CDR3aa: CASNPDQREGVVDEQFF
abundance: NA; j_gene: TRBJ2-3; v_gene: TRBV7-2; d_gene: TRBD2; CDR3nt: TGTGCCAGCAGCTCCGGACTAGAAGCCCCCCACACAGATACGCAGTATTTT; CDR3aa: CASSSGLEAPHTDTQYF
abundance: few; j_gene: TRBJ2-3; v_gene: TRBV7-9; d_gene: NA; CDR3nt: TGTGCCAGCAGCGCACGGACTGACTACACAGATACGCAGTATTTT; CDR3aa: CASSARTDYTDTQYF
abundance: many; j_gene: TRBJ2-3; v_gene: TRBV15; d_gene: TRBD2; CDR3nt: TGTGCCACCAGCCCTGCGGGAGAGTTGGATACGCAGTATTTT; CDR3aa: CATSPAGELDTQYF
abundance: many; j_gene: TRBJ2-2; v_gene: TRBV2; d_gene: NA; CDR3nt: TGTGCCAGCAGAGGCAGTAAAGGCGCCGGGGAGCTGTTTTTT; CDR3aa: CASRGSKGAGELFF
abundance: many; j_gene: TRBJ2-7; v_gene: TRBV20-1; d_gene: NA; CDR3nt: TGCAGTGCCCAACGAACCGAGCAGTACTTC; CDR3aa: CSAQRTEQYF
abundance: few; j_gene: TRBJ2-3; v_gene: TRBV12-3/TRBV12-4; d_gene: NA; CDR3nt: TGTGCCAGCAGTTCCAGGGAGCGACTAGAAGATACGCAGTATTTT; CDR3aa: CASSSRERLEDTQYF
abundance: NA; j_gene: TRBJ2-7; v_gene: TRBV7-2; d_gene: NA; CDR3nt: TGTGCCAGCAGCTTTAAAAGCGGAAACTCCTACGAGCAGTACTTC; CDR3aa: CASSFKSGNSYEQYF
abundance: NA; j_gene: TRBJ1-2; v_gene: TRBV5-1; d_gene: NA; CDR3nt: TGCGCCAGCGGCCCCGGGGGTATCGGATATGGCTACACCTTC; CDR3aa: CASGPGGIGYGYTF
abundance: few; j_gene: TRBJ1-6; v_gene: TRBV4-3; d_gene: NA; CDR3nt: TGCGCCAGCAGCCAAGAGGGGGCGGGGGCCCTCCACTTT; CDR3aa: CASSQEGAGALHF
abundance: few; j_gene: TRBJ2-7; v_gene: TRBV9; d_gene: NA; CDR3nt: TGTGCCAGCAGCGGTATCAGATCCTCTACCGAGCAGTACTTC; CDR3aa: CASSGIRSSTEQYF
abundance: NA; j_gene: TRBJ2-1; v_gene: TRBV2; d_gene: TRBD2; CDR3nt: TGTGCCAGCAGGGTCGACGGGAGGGCCATTGCGTTCTTC; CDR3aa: CASRVDGRAIAFF
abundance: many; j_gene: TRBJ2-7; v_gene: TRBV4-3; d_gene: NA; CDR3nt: TGCGCCAGCAGCCAAGGGCTTGGACTCGTCTACGAGCAGTACTTC; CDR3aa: CASSQGLGLVYEQYF
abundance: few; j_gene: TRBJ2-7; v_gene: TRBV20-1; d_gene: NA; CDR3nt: TGCAGTGCTAGCACGTCCGGCTACGAGCAGTACTTC; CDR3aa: CSASTSGYEQYF
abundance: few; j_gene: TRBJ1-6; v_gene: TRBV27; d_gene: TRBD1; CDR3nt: TGTGCCAGCTGGAGGGGGCGAGAGTCACCCCTCCACTTT; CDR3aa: CASWRGRESPLHF
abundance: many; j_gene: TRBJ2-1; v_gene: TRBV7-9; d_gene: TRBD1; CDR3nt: TGTGCCAGCAGCTTAGGGACAGGGGGCAATGAGCAGTTCTTC; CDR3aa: CASSLGTGGNEQFF
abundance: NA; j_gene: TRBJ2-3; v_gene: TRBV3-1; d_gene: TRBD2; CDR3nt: TGTGCCAGCAGCCACGCACCGGGACTAGCTGGCGTTACGCAGTATTTT; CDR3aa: CASSHAPGLAGVTQYF
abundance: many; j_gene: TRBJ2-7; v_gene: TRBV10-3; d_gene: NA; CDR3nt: TGTGCCATCAGTGCGGTGGGGGGACAGAATGCCTACGAGCAGTACTTC; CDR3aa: CAISAVGGQNAYEQYF
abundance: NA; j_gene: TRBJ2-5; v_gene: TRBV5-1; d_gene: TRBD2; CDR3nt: TGCGCCAGCAGCCCGACCGGACTAGCGGGAGAAGAGACCCAGTACTTC; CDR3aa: CASSPTGLAGEETQYF
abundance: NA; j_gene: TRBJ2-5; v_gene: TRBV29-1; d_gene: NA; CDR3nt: TGCAGCGTTGAGTTCGGGGTACAAGAGACCCAGTACTTC; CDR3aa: CSVEFGVQETQYF
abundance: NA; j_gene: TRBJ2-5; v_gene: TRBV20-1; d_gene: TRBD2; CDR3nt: TGCAGTGCTAGAGAGAGGAAACTAGCGGGTGAGACCCAGTACTTC; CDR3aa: CSARERKLAGETQYF
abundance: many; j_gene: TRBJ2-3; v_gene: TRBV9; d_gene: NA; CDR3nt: TGTGCCAGCAGCCTTGCGGGACAGCCCACAGATACGCAGTATTTT; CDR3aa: CASSLAGQPTDTQYF
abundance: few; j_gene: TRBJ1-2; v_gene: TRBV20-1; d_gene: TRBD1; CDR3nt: TGCAGTGCTAGAGACTTACACAGGGGGAACTATGGCTACACCTTC; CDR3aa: CSARDLHRGNYGYTF
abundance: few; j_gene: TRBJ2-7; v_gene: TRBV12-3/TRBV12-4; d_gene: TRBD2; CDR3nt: TGTGCCAGCAGTTGGAGGACTAGCGGCACCTACGAGCAGTACTTC; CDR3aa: CASSWRTSGTYEQYF